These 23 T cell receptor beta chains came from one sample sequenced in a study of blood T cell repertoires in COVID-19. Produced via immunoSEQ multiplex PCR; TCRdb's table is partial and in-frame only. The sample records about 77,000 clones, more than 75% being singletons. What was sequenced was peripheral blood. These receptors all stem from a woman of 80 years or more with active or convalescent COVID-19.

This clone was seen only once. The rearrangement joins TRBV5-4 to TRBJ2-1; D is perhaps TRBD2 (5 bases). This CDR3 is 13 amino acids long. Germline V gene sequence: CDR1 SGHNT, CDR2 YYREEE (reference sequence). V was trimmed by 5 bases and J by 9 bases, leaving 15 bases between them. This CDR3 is CASRYALAAEQFF. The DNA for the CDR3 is TGTGCCAGCAGGTACGCCCTAGCAGCTGAGCAGTTCTTC.

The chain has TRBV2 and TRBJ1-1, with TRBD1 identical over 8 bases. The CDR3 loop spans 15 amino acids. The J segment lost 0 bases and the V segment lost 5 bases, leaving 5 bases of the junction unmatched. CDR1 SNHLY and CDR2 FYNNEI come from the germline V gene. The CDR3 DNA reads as TGTGCCAGCAGTCGACTGACAGGGGTGAACACTGAAGCTTTCTTT. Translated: CASSRLTGVNTEAFF.

CDR3 loop: CASSGRWGQGEKLFF. The CDR3 DNA reads TGTGCCAGCAGCGGGAGGTGGGGGCAAGGTGAAAAACTGTTTTTT. This chain joins TRBV2 and TRBJ1-4, with D possibly matching TRBD1 (6 bases). The CDR3 is 15 residues long. The V end was cut by 6 bases, the J end by 7 bases, with 18 bases between. Germline loops: CDR1 SNHLY, CDR2 FYNNEI. The full variable domain, with the rest looked up from reference TRBV2 and TRBJ1-4, is EPEVTQTPSHQVTQMGQEVILRCVPISNHLYFYWYRQILGQKVEFLVSFYNNEISEKSEIFDDQFSVERPDGSNFTLKIRSTKLEDSAMYFCASSGRWGQGEKLFFGSGTQLSVL.

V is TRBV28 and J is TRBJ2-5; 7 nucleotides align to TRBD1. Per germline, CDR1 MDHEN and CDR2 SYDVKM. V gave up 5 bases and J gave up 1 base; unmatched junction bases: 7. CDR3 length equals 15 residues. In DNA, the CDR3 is TGTGCCAGCAGTCCCGGTGGACAGGTCCAAGAGACCCAGTACTTC. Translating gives CASSPGGQVQETQYF.

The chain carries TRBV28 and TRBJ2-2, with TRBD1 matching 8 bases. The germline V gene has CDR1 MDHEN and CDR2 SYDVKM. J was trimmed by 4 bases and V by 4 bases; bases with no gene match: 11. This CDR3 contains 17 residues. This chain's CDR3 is CASSSTGQGKGTGELFF. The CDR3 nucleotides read TGTGCCAGCAGTTCTACCGGACAGGGAAAGGGCACCGGGGAGCTGTTTTTT.

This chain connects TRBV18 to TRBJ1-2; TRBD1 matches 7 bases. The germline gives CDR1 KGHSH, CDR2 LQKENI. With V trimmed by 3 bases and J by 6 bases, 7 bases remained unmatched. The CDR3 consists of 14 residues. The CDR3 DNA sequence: TGTGCCAGCTCACCGGGGACCGGGACAGATGGCTACACCTTC. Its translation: CASSPGTGTDGYTF.

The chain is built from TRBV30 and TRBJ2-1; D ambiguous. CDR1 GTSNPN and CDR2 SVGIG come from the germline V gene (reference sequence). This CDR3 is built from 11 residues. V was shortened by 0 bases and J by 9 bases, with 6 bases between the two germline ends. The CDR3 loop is CAWSVFGEQFF. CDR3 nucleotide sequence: TGTGCCTGGAGTGTATTCGGTGAGCAGTTCTTC.

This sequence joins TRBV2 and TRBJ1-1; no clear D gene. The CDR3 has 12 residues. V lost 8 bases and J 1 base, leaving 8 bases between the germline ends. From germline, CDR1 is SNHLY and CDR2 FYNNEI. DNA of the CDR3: TGTGCCAGCGGGCGGGGGAACACTGAAGCTTTCTTT. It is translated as CASGRGNTEAFF.

Here the CDR3 reads CASHRSSGNTIYF. CDR3 coding DNA: TGTGCCAGCCACAGGTCTTCTGGAAACACCATATATTTT. This chain joins TRBV28 and TRBJ1-3, with D perhaps TRBD1 (5 bases). Trimming shortened V by 8 bases and J by 1 base, and 9 bases separated the two germline ends. Germline lookup yields CDR1 MDHEN and CDR2 SYDVKM. The length of the CDR3 is 13 residues.

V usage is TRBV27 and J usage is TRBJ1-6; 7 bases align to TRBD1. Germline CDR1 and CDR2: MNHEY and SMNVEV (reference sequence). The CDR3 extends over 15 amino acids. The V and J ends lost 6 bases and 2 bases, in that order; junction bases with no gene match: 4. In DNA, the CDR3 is TGTGCCAGCAGATCCGGGACAGCCTATAATTCACCCCTCCACTTT. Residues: CASRSGTAYNSPLHF.

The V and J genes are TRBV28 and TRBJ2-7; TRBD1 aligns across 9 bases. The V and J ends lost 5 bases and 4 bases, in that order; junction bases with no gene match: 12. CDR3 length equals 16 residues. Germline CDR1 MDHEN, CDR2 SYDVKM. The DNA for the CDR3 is TGTGCCAGCAGTGCTCCCGGGACAGGGCGAGGATACGAGCAGTACTTC. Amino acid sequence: CASSAPGTGRGYEQYF.

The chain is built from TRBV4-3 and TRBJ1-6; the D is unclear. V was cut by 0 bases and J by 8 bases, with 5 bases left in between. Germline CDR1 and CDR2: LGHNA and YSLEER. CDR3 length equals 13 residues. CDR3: CASSQDGYSPLHF. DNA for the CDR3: TGCGCCAGCAGCCAAGACGGGTATTCACCCCTCCACTTT.

CDR3 coding DNA: TGCGCCAGCAGCCGGACTAGATTCACTGAGCAGTTCTTC. This sequence encodes CASSRTRFTEQFF. The V call is TRBV4-1, the J call TRBJ2-1; TRBD2 aligns across 7 bases. Germline V lookup: CDR1 MGHRA, CDR2 YSYEKL. V lost 4 bases to trimming and J lost 9 bases; unmatched junction nucleotides: 6. There are 13 residues in the CDR3.

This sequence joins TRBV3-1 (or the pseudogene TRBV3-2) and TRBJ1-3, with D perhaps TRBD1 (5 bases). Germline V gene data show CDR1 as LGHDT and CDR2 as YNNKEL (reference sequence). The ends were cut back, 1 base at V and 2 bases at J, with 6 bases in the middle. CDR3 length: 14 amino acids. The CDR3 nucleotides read TGTGCCAGCAGCCAAGCCAGGGCTGGAAACACCATATATTTT. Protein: CASSQARAGNTIYF.

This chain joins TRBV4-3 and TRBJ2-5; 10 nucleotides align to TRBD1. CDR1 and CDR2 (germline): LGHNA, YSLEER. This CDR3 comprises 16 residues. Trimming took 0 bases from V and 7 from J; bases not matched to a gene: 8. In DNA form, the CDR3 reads TGCGCCAGCAGCCAAGACAGGACAGGGGGATCGGCGACCCAGTACTTC. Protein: CASSQDRTGGSATQYF.

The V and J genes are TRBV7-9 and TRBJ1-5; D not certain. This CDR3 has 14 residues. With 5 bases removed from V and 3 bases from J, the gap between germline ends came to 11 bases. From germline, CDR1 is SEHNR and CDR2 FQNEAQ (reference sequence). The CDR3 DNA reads TGTGCCAGCAGCCCGGGAGACAACAATCAGCCCCAGCATTTT. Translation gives CASSPGDNNQPQHF.

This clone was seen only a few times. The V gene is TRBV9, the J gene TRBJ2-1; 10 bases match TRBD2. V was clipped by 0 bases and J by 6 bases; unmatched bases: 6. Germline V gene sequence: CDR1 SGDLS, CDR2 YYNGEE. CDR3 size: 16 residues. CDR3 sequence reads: CASSVVSASGGNEQFF. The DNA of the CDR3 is TGTGCCAGCAGCGTAGTCTCGGCTAGCGGGGGCAATGAGCAGTTCTTC.

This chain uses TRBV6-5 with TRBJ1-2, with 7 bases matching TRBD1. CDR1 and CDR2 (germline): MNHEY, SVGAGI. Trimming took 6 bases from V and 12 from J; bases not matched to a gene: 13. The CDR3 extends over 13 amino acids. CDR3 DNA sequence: TGTGCCAGCAGCCTCGACAGGGAAGGACAAAACACCTTC. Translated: CASSLDREGQNTF.

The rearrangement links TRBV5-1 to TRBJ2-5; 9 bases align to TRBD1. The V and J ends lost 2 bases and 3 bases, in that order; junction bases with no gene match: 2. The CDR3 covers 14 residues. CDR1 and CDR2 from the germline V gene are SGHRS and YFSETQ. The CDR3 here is CASSFTGGEETQYF. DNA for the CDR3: TGCGCCAGCAGCTTTACAGGGGGCGAAGAGACCCAGTACTTC. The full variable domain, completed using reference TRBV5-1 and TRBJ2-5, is KAGVTQTPRYLIKTRGQQVTLSCSPISGHRSVSWYQQTPGQGLQFLFEYFSETQRNKGNFPGRFSGRQFSNSRSEMNVSTLELGDSALYLCASSFTGGEETQYFGPGTRLLVL.

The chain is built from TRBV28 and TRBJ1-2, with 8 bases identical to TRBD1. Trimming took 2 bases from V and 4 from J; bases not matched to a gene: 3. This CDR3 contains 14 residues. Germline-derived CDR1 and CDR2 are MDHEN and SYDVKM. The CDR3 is CASSLRDRTYGYTF. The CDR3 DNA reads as TGTGCCAGCAGTTTAAGGGACAGGACCTATGGCTACACCTTC.

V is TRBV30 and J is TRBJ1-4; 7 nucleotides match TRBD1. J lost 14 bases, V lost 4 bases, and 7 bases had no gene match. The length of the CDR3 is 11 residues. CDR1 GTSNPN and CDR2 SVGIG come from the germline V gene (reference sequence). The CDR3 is CAWNRGQRLFF. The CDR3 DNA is TGTGCCTGGAACCGGGGACAGCGGCTGTTTTTT.

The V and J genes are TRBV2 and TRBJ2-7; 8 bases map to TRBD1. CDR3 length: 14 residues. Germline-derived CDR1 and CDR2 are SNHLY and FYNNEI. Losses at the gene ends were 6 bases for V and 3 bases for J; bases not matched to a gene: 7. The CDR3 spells CASSAQQGGYEQYF. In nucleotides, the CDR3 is TGTGCCAGCAGCGCCCAACAGGGGGGCTACGAGCAGTACTTC.

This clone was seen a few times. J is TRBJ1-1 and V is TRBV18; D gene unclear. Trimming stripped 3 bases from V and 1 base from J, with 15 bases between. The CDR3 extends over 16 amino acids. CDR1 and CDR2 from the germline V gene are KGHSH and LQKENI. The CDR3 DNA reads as TGTGCCAGCTCACCTGACGGGTCTGGTTGGAACACTGAAGCTTTCTTT. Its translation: CASSPDGSGWNTEAFF.